The rows below give T cell receptor beta chains drawn from one sample of a study of shared clonotypes between healthy human individuals. Clones were read by immunoSEQ multiplex PCR, and TCRdb kept only the in-frame ones, dropping some. Seen here are about 800,000 clones, roughly 96% observed once, and the top ten hold about 0.22%. Material for sequencing was naive CD8+ T cells sorted from blood. The source of these receptors is a man under 40 in good health. The CDR3 runs from the conserved cysteine through the conserved F or W. D genes are given only for firm matches. Expanded clones get a size class; other rows say once, few or many, or leave the size out.

D gene	V gene	clone size	J gene	CDR3 protein	CDR3 DNA
-	TRBV9	-	TRBJ1-4	CASSVRGEDEKLFF	TGTGCCAGCAGCGTACGGGGGGAAGATGAAAAACTGTTTTTT
TRBD1	TRBV27	-	TRBJ2-3	CASAAGQGVDTQYF	TGTGCCAGCGCGGCGGGACAGGGGGTAGATACGCAGTATTTT
-	TRBV15	-	TRBJ2-1	CATSRDRGTGKFF	TGTGCCACCAGCAGAGATCGGGGAACAGGGAAGTTCTTC
TRBD1	TRBV5-1	once	TRBJ2-7	CASSLADRASSYEQYF	TGCGCCAGCAGCTTGGCGGACAGGGCCTCCTCCTACGAGCAGTACTTC
-	TRBV27	once	TRBJ2-5	CASGSWGLGETQYF	TGTGCCAGCGGCTCTTGGGGTTTGGGGGAGACCCAGTACTTC
-	TRBV6-1	-	TRBJ2-3	CASSELTSLSTDTQYF	TGTGCCAGCAGTGAGTTAACTAGCTTAAGCACAGATACGCAGTATTTT
TRBD2	TRBV25-1	-	TRBJ2-3	CASSALSGRRTDTQYF	TGTGCCAGCAGTGCCCTTAGCGGGAGGAGGACAGATACGCAGTATTTT
-	TRBV5-6	-	TRBJ2-7	CASSFYEQYF	TGTGCCAGCAGCTTCTACGAGCAGTACTTC
-	TRBV27	-	TRBJ1-5	CASRVRWGGNQPQHF	TGTGCCAGCAGGGTCCGATGGGGGGGCAATCAGCCCCAGCATTTT
-	TRBV28	-	TRBJ2-6	CASTFGGAGHPSGANVLTF	TGTGCCAGCACCTTTGGGGGGGCAGGCCACCCTTCGGGGGCCAACGTCCTGACTTTC
TRBD2	TRBV7-3	-	TRBJ2-1	CASSQGTSAYNEQFF	TGTGCCAGCAGCCAAGGGACTAGCGCTTACAATGAGCAGTTCTTC
-	TRBV7-9	-	TRBJ1-1	CASSLSRGDPNTEAFF	TGTGCCAGCAGCTTAAGTAGAGGGGACCCGAACACTGAAGCTTTCTTT
TRBD1	TRBV2	-	TRBJ2-5	CASMSGAGGQETQYF	TGTGCCAGCATGTCAGGGGCAGGGGGCCAAGAGACCCAGTACTTC
-	TRBV2	-	TRBJ2-5	CASSEGSGQETQYF	TGTGCCAGCAGTGAAGGGTCTGGGCAAGAGACCCAGTACTTC
-	TRBV6-5	-	TRBJ2-7	CASSYSRESSYEQYF	TGTGCCAGCAGTTACTCCAGGGAAAGCTCCTACGAGCAGTACTTC
-	TRBV6-1	-	TRBJ1-1	CASTQGGVMNTEAFF	TGTGCCAGCACTCAGGGAGGGGTCATGAACACTGAAGCTTTCTTT
-	TRBV29-1	-	TRBJ2-7	CSVEADIPYEQYF	TGCAGCGTTGAAGCGGACATCCCATACGAGCAGTACTTC
-	TRBV9	-	TRBJ2-7	CASSGPGTSSYEQYF	TGTGCCAGCAGCGGTCCAGGAACTAGCTCCTACGAGCAGTACTTC
-	TRBV9	-	TRBJ1-1	CASGSGTTEAFF	TGTGCCAGTGGTTCGGGGACCACTGAAGCTTTCTTT
-	TRBV14	once	TRBJ2-3	CASSQDEGGVHTDTQYF	TGTGCCAGCAGCCAAGACGAGGGCGGGGTACACACAGATACGCAGTATTTT
-	TRBV2	-	TRBJ2-1	CASTPRGGRNEQFF	TGTGCCAGCACCCCCAGGGGGGGTAGGAATGAGCAGTTCTTC
-	TRBV5-4	-	TRBJ1-2	CASSLAGDRVYGYTF	TGTGCCAGCAGCTTGGCCGGGGACCGGGTCTATGGCTACACCTTC
TRBD1	TRBV5-1	-	TRBJ2-7	CASREGQGATYEQYF	TGCGCCAGCAGGGAGGGACAGGGGGCGACCTACGAGCAGTACTTC
-	TRBV29-1	-	TRBJ2-7	CSVAQGYEQYF	TGCAGCGTTGCGCAGGGTTACGAGCAGTACTTC
-	TRBV27	-	TRBJ2-1	CASSLGSVGNEQFF	TGTGCCAGCAGTTTAGGATCCGTCGGGAATGAGCAGTTCTTC
TRBD1	TRBV7-8	-	TRBJ2-7	CASSLAGTGYYEQYF	TGTGCCAGCAGCTTAGCCGGGACAGGATACTACGAGCAGTACTTC
TRBD2	TRBV7-9	once	TRBJ2-1	CASTPGLAALSSYNEQFF	TGTGCCAGCACCCCGGGACTAGCGGCCTTGAGCTCCTACAATGAGCAGTTCTTC
TRBD2	TRBV7-6	-	TRBJ2-7	CASSPSASGYPEQYF	TGTGCCAGCAGCCCCTCGGCTAGCGGGTACCCCGAGCAGTACTTC
-	TRBV5-4	-	TRBJ2-1	CASNLFLDPQLEFF	TGTGCCAGCAACCTCTTCCTAGACCCCCAGTTGGAGTTCTTC
TRBD2	TRBV27	-	TRBJ2-1	CASSLAGEYNEQFF	TGTGCCAGCTCACTAGCGGGAGAGTACAATGAGCAGTTCTTC
TRBD2	TRBV9	-	TRBJ2-3	CASSAHPPTSEDPTDTQYF	TGTGCCAGCAGCGCCCACCCCCCGACTAGCGAGGACCCCACAGATACGCAGTATTTT
-	TRBV5-6	-	TRBJ2-3	CASSLSGGTDTQYF	TGTGCCAGCAGCTTGTCGGGGGGCACAGATACGCAGTATTTT
-	TRBV27	-	TRBJ1-1	CASSLQRQDQGKAFF	TGTGCCAGCAGTCTCCAGCGACAGGACCAGGGTAAAGCTTTCTTT
TRBD2	TRBV15	-	TRBJ2-1	CATSITPGLAGYNEQFF	TGTGCCACCAGCATCACCCCGGGACTAGCGGGATACAATGAGCAGTTCTTC
-	TRBV5-1	-	TRBJ2-7	CASSLEVGTYEQYF	TGCGCCAGCAGCTTGGAGGTGGGTACCTACGAGCAGTACTTC
TRBD1	TRBV4-1	-	TRBJ1-2	CASSQDRGLGYGYTF	TGCGCCAGCAGCCAAGACAGGGGGCTTGGCTATGGCTACACCTTC
-	TRBV7-2	-	TRBJ2-2	CASSLPPAVTGELFF	TGTGCCAGCAGTCTCCCCCCGGCTGTCACCGGGGAGCTGTTTTTT
TRBD1	TRBV4-1	-	TRBJ2-7	CASSRDRVYEQYF	TGCGCCAGCAGCCGGGACAGGGTATACGAGCAGTACTTC
TRBD2	TRBV7-6	-	TRBJ2-2	CASSSPPTRTSDSTGELFF	TGTGCCAGCAGCTCCCCACCGACGCGGACTAGCGATTCCACCGGGGAGCTGTTTTTT
-	TRBV11-2	-	TRBJ2-5	CASSLGSVGTSQETQYF	TGTGCCAGCAGCTTAGGGTCGGTGGGGACATCTCAAGAGACCCAGTACTTC
-	TRBV30	-	TRBJ2-7	CAWNSWRTHEQYF	TGTGCCTGGAATTCCTGGCGCACCCACGAGCAGTACTTC
TRBD2	TRBV4-3	-	TRBJ2-3	CASSQVLAGGPTDTQYF	TGCGCCAGCAGCCAAGTCCTAGCGGGAGGGCCGACAGATACGCAGTATTTT
-	TRBV11-1	-	TRBJ2-7	CASSPDSHEQYF	TGTGCCAGCAGCCCGGACAGCCACGAGCAGTACTTC
-	TRBV6-4	-	TRBJ1-1	CASSDGGWAFF	TGTGCCAGCAGTGACGGGGGTTGGGCTTTCTTT
-	TRBV9	-	TRBJ2-2	CASSPYGNTGELFF	TGTGCCAGCAGCCCCTACGGGAACACCGGGGAGCTGTTTTTT
TRBD1	TRBV29-1	-	TRBJ2-3	CSGESGAGQGTDTQYF	TGCAGCGGGGAATCGGGCGCGGGACAGGGGACAGATACGCAGTATTTT
-	TRBV2	-	TRBJ2-7	CASRGSYEQYF	TGTGCCAGCAGAGGCAGCTACGAGCAGTACTTC
-	TRBV29-1	-	TRBJ2-7	CSVEGEDRKSSYEQYF	TGCAGCGTTGAAGGGGAGGACAGAAAAAGCTCCTACGAGCAGTACTTC
-	TRBV2	-	TRBJ1-2	CASSVGGAYGYTF	TGTGCCAGCAGTGTGGGGGGAGCCTATGGCTACACCTTC
-	TRBV19	-	TRBJ2-7	CASSIEGVASRLSYEQYF	TGTGCCAGTAGTATAGAAGGAGTGGCGAGCCGGCTCTCCTACGAGCAGTACTTC
TRBD2	TRBV9	-	TRBJ2-2	CASSDTSGGANTGELFF	TGTGCCAGCAGCGACACTAGCGGGGGCGCTAACACCGGGGAGCTGTTTTTT
-	TRBV7-8	-	TRBJ2-1	CASSLGAGPYNEQFF	TGTGCCAGCAGCTTAGGGGCGGGACCCTACAATGAGCAGTTCTTC
TRBD1	TRBV7-9	-	TRBJ1-1	CASSLGDRGRTMDTEAFF	TGTGCCAGCAGCTTAGGGGACAGGGGCCGAACCATGGACACTGAAGCTTTCTTT
-	TRBV29-1	-	TRBJ1-1	CSAHSINTEAFF	TGCAGCGCTCATTCAATTAACACTGAAGCTTTCTTT
-	TRBV5-4	-	TRBJ1-1	CASSPEAGAGTEAFF	TGTGCCAGCAGCCCCGAGGCAGGGGCAGGGACTGAAGCTTTCTTT
-	TRBV9	-	TRBJ1-3	CASNRENGNTIYF	TGTGCCAGCAACAGGGAGAACGGAAACACCATATATTTT
TRBD2	TRBV19	-	TRBJ2-1	CASSILAGGPYNEQFF	TGTGCCAGTAGTATACTAGCGGGAGGGCCTTACAATGAGCAGTTCTTC
-	TRBV19	-	TRBJ1-1	CASSWSGNTEAFF	TGTGCCAGTTCGTGGAGTGGAAACACTGAAGCTTTCTTT